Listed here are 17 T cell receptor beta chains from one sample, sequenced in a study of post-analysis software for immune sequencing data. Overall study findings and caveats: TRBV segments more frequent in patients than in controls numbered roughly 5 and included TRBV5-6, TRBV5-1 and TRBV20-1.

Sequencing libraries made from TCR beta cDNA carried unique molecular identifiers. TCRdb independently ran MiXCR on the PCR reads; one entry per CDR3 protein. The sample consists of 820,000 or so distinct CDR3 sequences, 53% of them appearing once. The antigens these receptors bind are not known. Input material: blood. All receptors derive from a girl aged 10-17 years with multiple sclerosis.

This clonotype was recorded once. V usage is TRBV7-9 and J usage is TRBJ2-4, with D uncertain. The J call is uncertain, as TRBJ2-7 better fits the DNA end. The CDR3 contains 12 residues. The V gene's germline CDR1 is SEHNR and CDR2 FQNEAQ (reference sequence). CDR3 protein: CASSLSWDEQYF. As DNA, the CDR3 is TGTGCCAGCAGCCTCTCATGGGACGAGCAGTACTTC.

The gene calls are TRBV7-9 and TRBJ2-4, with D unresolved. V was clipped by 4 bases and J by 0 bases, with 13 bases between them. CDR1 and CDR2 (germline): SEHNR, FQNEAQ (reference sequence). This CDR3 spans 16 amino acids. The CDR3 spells CASSSWPFIAKNIQYF. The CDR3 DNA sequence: TGTGCCAGCAGCTCCTGGCCTTTCATAGCCAAAAACATTCAGTACTTC.

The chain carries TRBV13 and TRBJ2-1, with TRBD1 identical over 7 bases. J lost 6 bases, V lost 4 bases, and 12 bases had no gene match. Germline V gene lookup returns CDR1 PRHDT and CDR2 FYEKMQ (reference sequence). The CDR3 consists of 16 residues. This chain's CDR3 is CASSSTEQAGGNEQFF. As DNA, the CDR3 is TGTGCCAGCAGCTCTACTGAACAAGCAGGGGGCAATGAGCAGTTCTTC.

CDR3: CSVFLLTGEETQYF. The CDR3 bases are TGCAGCGTGTTCCTTCTAACGGGGGAAGAGACCCAGTACTTC. V is TRBV29-1 and J is TRBJ2-5; maybe TRBD2 (6 bases). Trimming removed 6 bases at V and 3 bases at J, with 17 bases between. CDR1 is SQVTM, CDR2 ANQGSEA, per germline. The CDR3 length is 14 residues.

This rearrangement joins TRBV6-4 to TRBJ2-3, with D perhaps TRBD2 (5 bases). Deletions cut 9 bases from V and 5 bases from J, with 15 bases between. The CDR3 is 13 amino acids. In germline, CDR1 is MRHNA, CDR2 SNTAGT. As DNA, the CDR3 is TGTGCCAGGCCCTTCGGCGGAGGAGATACGCAGTATTTT. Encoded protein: CARPFGGGDTQYF.

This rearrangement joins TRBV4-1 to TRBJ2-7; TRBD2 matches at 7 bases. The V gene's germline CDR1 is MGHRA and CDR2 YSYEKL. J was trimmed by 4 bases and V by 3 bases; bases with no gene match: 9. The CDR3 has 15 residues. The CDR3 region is CASSQGAGIPYEQYF. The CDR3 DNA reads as TGCGCCAGCAGCCAGGGAGCGGGGATCCCATACGAGCAGTACTTC.

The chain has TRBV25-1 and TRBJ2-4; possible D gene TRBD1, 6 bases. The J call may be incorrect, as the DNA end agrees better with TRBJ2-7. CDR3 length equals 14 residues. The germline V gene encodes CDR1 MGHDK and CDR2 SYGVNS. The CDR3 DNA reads TGTGCCAGCAGATCGACAGGTTATACCTACGAGCAGTACTTC. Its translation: CASRSTGYTYEQYF.

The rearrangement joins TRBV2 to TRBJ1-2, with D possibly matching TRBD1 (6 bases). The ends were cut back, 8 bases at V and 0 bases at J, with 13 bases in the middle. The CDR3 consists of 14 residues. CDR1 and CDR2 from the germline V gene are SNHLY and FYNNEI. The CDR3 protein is CASGRTEANYGYTF. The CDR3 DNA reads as TGTGCCAGCGGAAGGACAGAAGCTAACTATGGCTACACCTTC.

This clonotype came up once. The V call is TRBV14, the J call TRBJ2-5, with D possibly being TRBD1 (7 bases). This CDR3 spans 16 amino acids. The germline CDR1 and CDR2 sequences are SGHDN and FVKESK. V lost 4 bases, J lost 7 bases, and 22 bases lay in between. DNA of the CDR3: TGTGCCAGCAGCCGCCAGGGGGGACAGCGCCCAGCGACCCAGTACTTC. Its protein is CASSRQGGQRPATQYF.

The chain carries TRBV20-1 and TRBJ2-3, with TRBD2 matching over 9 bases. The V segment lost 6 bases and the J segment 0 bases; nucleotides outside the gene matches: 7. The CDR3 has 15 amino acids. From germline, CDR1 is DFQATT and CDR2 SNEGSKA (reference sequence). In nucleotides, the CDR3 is TGCAGTGCCCCGGAGCGGGGGGCTAGCACAGATACGCAGTATTTT. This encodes CSAPERGASTDTQYF.

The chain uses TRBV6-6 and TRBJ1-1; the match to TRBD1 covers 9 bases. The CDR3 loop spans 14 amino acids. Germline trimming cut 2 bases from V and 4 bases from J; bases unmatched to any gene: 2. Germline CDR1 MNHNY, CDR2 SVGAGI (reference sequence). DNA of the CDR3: TGTGCCAGCAGTTACCAGACAGGGGGCACTGAAGCTTTCTTT. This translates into CASSYQTGGTEAFF.

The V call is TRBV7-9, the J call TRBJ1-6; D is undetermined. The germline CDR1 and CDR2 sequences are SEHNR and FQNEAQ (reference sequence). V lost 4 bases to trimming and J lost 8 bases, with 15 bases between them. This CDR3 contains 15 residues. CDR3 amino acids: CASSSTDPWDSPLHF. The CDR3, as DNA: TGTGCCAGCAGCTCGACGGATCCGTGGGATTCACCCCTCCACTTT.

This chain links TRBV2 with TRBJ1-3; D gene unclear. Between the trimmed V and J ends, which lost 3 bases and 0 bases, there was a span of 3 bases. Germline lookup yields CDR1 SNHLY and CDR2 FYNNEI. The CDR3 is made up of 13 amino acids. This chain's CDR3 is CASSEDSGNTIYF. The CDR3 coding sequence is TGTGCCAGCAGTGAGGACTCTGGAAACACCATATATTTT.

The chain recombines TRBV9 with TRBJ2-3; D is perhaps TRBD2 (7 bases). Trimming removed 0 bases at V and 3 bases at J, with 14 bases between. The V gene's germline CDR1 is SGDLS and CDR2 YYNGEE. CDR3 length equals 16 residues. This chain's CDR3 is CASSVAGGGRTDTQYF. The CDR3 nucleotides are TGTGCCAGCAGCGTAGCGGGGGGCGGGAGAACAGATACGCAGTATTTT.

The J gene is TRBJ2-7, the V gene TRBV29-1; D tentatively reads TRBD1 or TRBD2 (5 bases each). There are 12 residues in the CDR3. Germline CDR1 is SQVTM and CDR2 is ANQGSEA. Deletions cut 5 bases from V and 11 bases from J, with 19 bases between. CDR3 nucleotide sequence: TGCAGCGTTTGGCGTGGGGGAGAGACCAAGTACTTC. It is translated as CSVWRGGETKYF.

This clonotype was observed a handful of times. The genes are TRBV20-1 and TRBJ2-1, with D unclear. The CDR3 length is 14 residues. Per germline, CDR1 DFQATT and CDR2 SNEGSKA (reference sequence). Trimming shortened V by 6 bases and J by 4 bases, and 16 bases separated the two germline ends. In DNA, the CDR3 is TGCAGTGCCCACGTCGTCACCCGATACAATGAGCAGTTCTTC. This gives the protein CSAHVVTRYNEQFF.

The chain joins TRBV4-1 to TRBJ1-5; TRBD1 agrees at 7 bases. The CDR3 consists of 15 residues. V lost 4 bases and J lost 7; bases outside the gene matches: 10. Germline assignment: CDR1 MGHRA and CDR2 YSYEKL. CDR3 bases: TGCGCCAGCAGCCCAGGGGGGACAAACGGACAGCCCCAGCATTTT. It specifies CASSPGGTNGQPQHF.